This passage covers 28 T cell receptor beta chains from one sample sequenced in a study of T cells in Graves' hyperthyroidism and ophthalmopathy. Amplification targeted TCR beta CDR3 regions from RNA transcripts. HTBI primers were used for first-round RT-PCR of the TCR CDR3. TCRdb itself ran the multiplex PCR reads through MiXCR, one entry per CDR3 protein. Here the sample spans around 300,000 distinct CDR3 sequences, about 14% being singletons. Sequencing was performed on blood. These receptors originate from a woman under 40 with Graves' hyperthyroidism.

This clonotype was counted ten times or more. The chain employs TRBV7-8 and TRBJ1-4; D is perhaps TRBD1 (5 bases). The V end lost 8 bases, the J end lost 6 bases, and 16 bases lay between the germline ends. Germline V CDR1 and CDR2: SGHVS, FQNEAQ. CDR3 size: 14 residues. CDR3 DNA sequence: TGTGCCAGCGGCCAGGGTTTGGGTGATGAAAAACTGTTTTTT. It yields the protein CASGQGLGDEKLFF.

This clonotype was counted ten times or more. J is TRBJ2-5 and V is TRBV20-1; perhaps TRBD2 as D (6 bases). The CDR3 loop spans 13 amino acids. V lost 0 bases and J lost 4, with 9 bases in between. From germline, CDR1 is DFQATT and CDR2 SNEGSKA (reference sequence). CDR3 nucleotide sequence: TGCAGTGCTAGAGATCCGGGACTAGAGACCCAGTACTTC. It codes for CSARDPGLETQYF.

Turning to this clonotype: A much larger clone lies a single base off, so this may be a read error. CDR3 loop: CASSLGEVTRRGEYF. CDR3 sequence (DNA): TGTGCCAGCAGCCTTGGGGAAGTAACACGGAGAGGGGAGTATTTT. The chain uses TRBV7-2 and TRBJ2-3; possibly TRBD1 or TRBD2 for D (5 bases each). Germline V gene lookup returns CDR1 SGHTA and CDR2 FQGNSA. The CDR3 is 15 amino acids. Trimming shortened V by 5 bases and J by 13 bases, and 25 bases separated the two germline ends. Together with reference TRBV7-2 and TRBJ2-3, the CDR3 gives the full variable domain: GAGVSQSPSNKVTEKGKDVELRCDPISGHTALYWYRQSLGQGLEFLIYFQGNSAPDKSGLPSDRFSAERTGGSVSTLTIQRTQQEDSAVYLCASSLGEVTRRGEYFGPGTRLTVL.

This chain uses TRBV4-2 with TRBJ2-5, with 8 bases lining up with TRBD2. Trimming cost V 1 base and J 0 bases; bases outside gene matches: 10. CDR1 LGHNA and CDR2 YNFKEQ come from the germline V gene. The CDR3 covers 18 residues. The CDR3 reads CASSQGERLATNQETQYF. In nucleotides, the CDR3 is TGTGCCAGCAGCCAAGGGGAGCGACTAGCGACAAACCAAGAGACCCAGTACTTC.

This clonotype has a count of ten or more. This chain uses TRBV28 with TRBJ2-3; TRBD2 matches 10 bases. V lost 6 bases and J lost 5; bases outside the gene matches: 8. The germline V gene has CDR1 MDHEN and CDR2 SYDVKM. The CDR3 runs 15 residues. The CDR3 nucleotides are TGTGCCAGCAGAGATAGCGGGAGGTTAGGAGATACGCAGTATTTT. Amino acids: CASRDSGRLGDTQYF. The full variable domain, its missing parts supplied by reference TRBV28 and TRBJ2-3, is DVKVTQSSRYLVKRTGEKVFLECVQDMDHENMFWYRQDPGLGLRLIYFSYDVKMKEKGDIPEGYSVSREKKERFSLILESASTNQTSMYLCASRDSGRLGDTQYFGPGTRLTVL.

In its sample, this clonotype was seen many times. The chain carries TRBV29-1 and TRBJ1-1, with TRBD1 matching over 7 bases. Germline CDR1 and CDR2: SQVTM and ANQGSEA. J lost 7 bases, V lost 5 bases, and 10 bases had no gene match. This CDR3 has 13 amino acids. The CDR3 is CSVFKGARVEAFF. The CDR3 DNA follows: TGCAGCGTTTTCAAGGGGGCGCGTGTTGAAGCTTTCTTT.

The table lists this clonotype with many counts. The chain recombines TRBV11-2 with TRBJ2-7, with D maybe TRBD2 (6 bases). The CDR3 covers 17 residues. V was cut by 2 bases and J by 0 bases, with 17 bases left in between. From germline, CDR1 is SGHAT and CDR2 FQNNGV. The CDR3 DNA sequence: TGTGCCAGCAGCTTACACCCCCGACCCGGGAGCTCCTACGAGCAGTACTTC. Its translation is CASSLHPRPGSSYEQYF. Full variable domain (outside the CDR3, taken from reference TRBV11-2 and TRBJ2-7): EAGVAQSPRYKIIEKRQSVAFWCNPISGHATLYWYQQILGQGPKLLIQFQNNGVVDDSQLPKDRFSAERLKGVDSTLKIQPAKLEDSAVYLCASSLHPRPGSSYEQYFGPGTRLTVT.

This clonotype was seen at least ten times. The chain recombines TRBV7-8 with TRBJ1-6; D unclear. V lost 5 bases and J 0 bases, leaving 8 bases between the germline ends. The CDR3 is 15 residues long. The germline V gene encodes CDR1 SGHVS and CDR2 FQNEAQ. The DNA for the CDR3 is TGTGCCAGCAGCCCCGGGAGCTCCTATAATTCACCCCTCCACTTT. It yields the protein CASSPGSSYNSPLHF.

The chain employs TRBV7-2 and TRBJ2-1, with 10 bases identical to TRBD2. The CDR3 loop spans 19 amino acids. Germline CDR1 is SGHTA and CDR2 is FQGNSA. With V trimmed by 1 base and J by 1 base, 10 bases remained unmatched. The chain's CDR3 is CASSLGWGTSAPSYNEQFF. DNA for the CDR3: TGTGCCAGCAGCTTAGGATGGGGGACTAGCGCACCTTCCTACAATGAGCAGTTCTTC.

Worth noting for this clonotype: A much more abundant neighbour one base away suggests this may be a read error. The chain uses TRBV6-1 and TRBJ1-2; 8 bases are shared with TRBD1. The CDR3 loop spans 14 amino acids. Per germline, CDR1 MNHNS and CDR2 SASEGT. The CDR3 spells CASSLADRGPGHTF. The CDR3 nucleotides are TGTGCCAGCAGTCTAGCCGACAGGGGACCTGGCCACACCTTC.

As to this clonotype: A much larger clonotype is one base distant, so this may be a read error. The chain combines TRBV20-1 with TRBJ2-3; TRBD1 matches 8 bases. CDR1 DFQATT and CDR2 SNEGSKA come from the germline V gene (reference sequence). The CDR3 is 13 residues long. The CDR3 bases are TGCGGTGACGACAGGGGAAGAACAGATACGCAGTATTTT. This translates into CGDDRGRTDTQYF.

This clonotype has a handful of counts. The rearrangement joins TRBV27 to TRBJ2-3; 7 bases align to TRBD2. The CDR3 spans 15 residues. Trimming cost V 6 bases and J 5 bases; bases outside gene matches: 11. Germline CDR1 reads MNHEY; CDR2 reads SMNVEV (reference sequence). The chain's CDR3 is CASSFYREVVDTQYF. CDR3 coding DNA: TGTGCCAGCAGCTTCTATCGGGAGGTTGTAGATACGCAGTATTTT.

This clonotype was counted ten times or more. J is TRBJ2-5 and V is TRBV7-2; D unclear. Trimming pared 6 bases from V and 0 bases from J, leaving 11 bases between. In germline, CDR1 is SGHTA, CDR2 FQGNSA. This CDR3 is 14 amino acids long. CDR3 sequence: CASSRQLYQETQYF. CDR3 nucleotide sequence: TGTGCCAGCAGTCGACAATTGTACCAAGAGACCCAGTACTTC.

Only a few counts were recorded for this clonotype. The chain combines TRBV5-1 with TRBJ1-2; D gene uncertain. The germline V gene encodes CDR1 SGHRS and CDR2 YFSETQ. V dropped 4 bases and J dropped 4 bases, with 14 bases sitting between them. The CDR3 loop spans 14 amino acids. CDR3 bases: TGCGCCAGCAGCGGCGAGGGAACAAGCTATGGCTACACCTTC. Translation gives CASSGEGTSYGYTF.

This clonotype has ten or more counts. The chain employs TRBV7-6 and TRBJ2-7; 14 bases are a match to TRBD2. The germline V gene has CDR1 SGHVS and CDR2 FNYEAQ. V shed 5 bases, J shed 7 bases, and the junction held 10 bases outside the gene matches. This CDR3 has 16 amino acids. The CDR3 nucleotides read TGTGCCAGCAGCCAGGGGACTAGCGGGAGTCTGCGAGAGCAGTACTTC. This gives the protein CASSQGTSGSLREQYF.

With respect to this clonotype: One end of the junction varies from germline; a read error may be responsible. J is TRBJ2-1 and V is TRBV28; D remains unclear. Germline V CDR1 and CDR2: MDHEN, SYDVKM. The CDR3 has 11 amino acids. In DNA form, the CDR3 reads TGTGTCAGCAGTTTAAACAATGAGCAGTTCTTC. Its protein product is CVSSLNNEQFF.

The CDR3 coding sequence is TGCAGTGCTAGTGGCAGGGGGATGTGGTCACCCCTCCACTTT. Translated, it gives CSASGRGMWSPLHF. V gene TRBV20-1 combines with J gene TRBJ1-6; TRBD1 matches 7 bases. CDR3 length equals 14 residues. Germline CDR1 reads DFQATT; CDR2 reads SNEGSKA (reference sequence). V gave up 3 bases and J gave up 10 bases; unmatched junction bases: 9.

This clonotype was counted at least ten times. The V and J genes are TRBV15 and TRBJ2-7, with D perhaps TRBD1 (6 bases). CDR3 length equals 14 residues. Germline V CDR1 and CDR2: LNHNV, YYDKDF (reference sequence). V shed 2 bases and J shed 4 bases, with 12 bases lying between them. The chain's CDR3 is CATSRPDRRYEQYF. The CDR3 DNA follows: TGTGCCACCAGCAGACCCGACAGGCGGTACGAGCAGTACTTC.

The chain links TRBV29-1 to TRBJ2-1, with a tentative D call TRBD1 (6 bases). CDR1 is SQVTM and CDR2 is ANQGSEA in the germline V gene. The CDR3 extends over 13 amino acids. V was clipped by 7 bases and J by 5 bases, with 15 bases between them. The CDR3 here is CSAVRTENNEQFF. In DNA form, the CDR3 reads TGCAGCGCCGTACGGACAGAGAACAATGAGCAGTTCTTC.

This clonotype was counted at least ten times. V usage is TRBV11-2 and J usage is TRBJ2-5, with a weak D call TRBD2 (5 bases). CDR1 and CDR2 from the germline V gene are SGHAT and FQNNGV. The CDR3 length is 14 residues. V lost 1 base, J lost 1 base, and 7 bases lay in between. The chain's CDR3 is CASSLVDFQETQYF. For the CDR3, the DNA is TGTGCCAGCAGCTTAGTGGACTTCCAAGAGACCCAGTACTTC.

This clonotype was picked up many times. This chain uses TRBV28 with TRBJ1-6, with D hard to call. Germline-derived CDR1 and CDR2 are MDHEN and SYDVKM. The V end lost 3 bases, the J end lost 6 bases, and 12 bases lay between the germline ends. This CDR3 contains 15 residues. CDR3 sequence reads: CASSLKGLSNSPLHF. The CDR3 DNA is TGTGCCAGCAGTTTGAAAGGGCTGTCTAATTCACCCCTCCACTTT.

This clonotype was recorded many times. The V and J genes are TRBV11-2 and TRBJ2-3; D remains ambiguous. The CDR3 contains 14 residues. CDR1 SGHAT and CDR2 FQNNGV come from the germline V gene. The V end was cut by 0 bases, the J end by 0 bases, with 4 bases between. The CDR3 bases are TGTGCCAGCAGCTTAGAAATAAGCACAGATACGCAGTATTTT. Protein: CASSLEISTDTQYF.

This clonotype appeared a few times. V usage is TRBV6-5 and J usage is TRBJ2-1; D could derive from TRBD1 or TRBD2 (5 bases each). V was cut by 2 bases and J by 0 bases, with 14 bases left in between. Germline V gene lookup returns CDR1 MNHEY and CDR2 SVGAGI. The CDR3 extends over 17 amino acids. CDR3 DNA sequence: TGTGCCAGCAGTTACCGGGGCTGGCTGAGCTCCTACAATGAGCAGTTCTTC. It yields the protein CASSYRGWLSSYNEQFF.

The CDR3, as DNA: TGTGCCAGCAGCCAAGCCTTAGACTTGACACGTAACACTGAAGCTTTCTTT. Amino acid sequence: CASSQALDLTRNTEAFF. The rearrangement links TRBV3-1 to TRBJ1-1; D unclear. Germline V gene data show CDR1 as LGHDT and CDR2 as YNNKEL (reference sequence). The CDR3 consists of 17 residues. V lost 1 base and J lost 2, with 17 bases in between. The full variable domain, completed using reference TRBV3-1 and TRBJ1-1, is DTAVSQTPKYLVTQMGNDKSIKCEQNLGHDTMYWYKQDSKKFLKIMFSYNNKELIINETVPNRFSPKSPDKAHLNLHINSLELGDSAVYFCASSQALDLTRNTEAFFGQGTRLTVV.

This clonotype occurred many times. This sequence joins TRBV28 and TRBJ2-1; 11 nucleotides agree with TRBD1. Per the germline V gene, CDR1 is MDHEN and CDR2 is SYDVKM. V lost 3 bases and J lost 3; bases outside the gene matches: 1. The CDR3 has 15 amino acids. The CDR3 spells CASSLGQGGYNEQFF. The CDR3 nucleotides are TGTGCCAGCAGTTTGGGACAGGGGGGCTACAATGAGCAGTTCTTC.

There are a few counts of this clonotype. The V gene is TRBV27, the J gene TRBJ2-3, with 7 bases identical to TRBD2. Germline assignment: CDR1 MNHEY and CDR2 SMNVEV (reference sequence). Losses at the gene ends were 10 bases for V and 0 bases for J; bases not matched to a gene: 7. This CDR3 has 14 amino acids. CDR3 bases: TGTGCCATCAAAAGGGAGGGGAGCACAGATACGCAGTATTTT. Translated, it gives CAIKREGSTDTQYF.

This clonotype has a handful of counts. The chain combines TRBV5-1 with TRBJ2-7, with D possibly being TRBD1 or TRBD2 (5 bases each). The length of the CDR3 is 14 residues. V was shortened by 3 bases and J by 3 bases, with 13 bases between the two germline ends. CDR1 SGHRS and CDR2 YFSETQ come from the germline V gene. CDR3: CASSWGKLGYEQYF. CDR3 in DNA: TGCGCCAGCAGCTGGGGGAAACTGGGCTACGAGCAGTACTTC.

The chain is built from TRBV9 and TRBJ1-6; D is undetermined. V lost 3 bases and J lost 10, with 17 bases in between. Germline assignment: CDR1 SGDLS and CDR2 YYNGEE. The CDR3 covers 15 residues. CDR3 protein: CASSAQQDGGSPLHF. DNA for the CDR3: TGTGCCAGCAGCGCCCAGCAGGATGGTGGATCACCCCTCCACTTT.